This TCR beta chain was retrieved from a study of T cell clones after liver transplantation. The CDR3 extends over 17 amino acids. V dropped 4 bases and J dropped 7; count of bases not matched to a gene: 9. CDR1 is LGHNA and CDR2 is YSLEER in the germline V gene. The repertoire was sequenced with immunoSEQ multiplex PCR; TCRdb's copy has only in-frame clones and lacks some. The sample carries fewer than 10,000 clones, approximately 72% recorded once. The sequence was collected from a human patient who received a liver transplant. Some T cells may have come from the graft donor. The V and J genes are TRBV4-3 and TRBJ2-1; TRBD2 aligns across 14 bases. Sequencing was performed on CD8+ T cells from blood, taken at the approximately 15-month timepoint. CDR3 bases: TGCGCCAGCAGCCGGACGACTAGCGGGAGGGCGGGGAATGAGCAGTTCTTC. Its protein is CASSRTTSGRAGNEQFF.